This paragraph covers one T cell receptor beta chain sequence. Its antigen is still unknown. Nothing much larger sits one base from this clone, and base qualities are not available. The data were obtained in a study of beta chain features in type 1 diabetes (dated by TCRdb to 2016 to 2019). In the study overall: Mean age, gender distribution, total cell number and subset yield were not different between patients and healthy donors. A total of approximately 100 million sorted cells were examined across all samples, and the number of cells per subset was strongly correlated with RNA yield. Regulatory and stem cell-like memory subsets were obtained from only 8 patients and roughly 8 healthy donors, while naive and central memory subsets were obtained from all 30 or so donors. The study compared the TCRB repertoires of sorted circulating CD4+ T cell subsets in recently diagnosed type 1 diabetes patients with those in matched healthy donors. Overall study results and their limits: Because cDNA rather than genomic DNA was sequenced, highly expressing activated cells could have been over-represented, although no difference in activation and CD3 levels was found between groups. In all four CD4+ subsets, TCRB CDR3 length was moderately but significantly shorter in type 1 diabetes patients. HLA sub-analyses involved small numbers of individuals, so any influence of HLA type on TCRB rearrangement remained unresolved. At VDJ recombination sites, patients with type 1 diabetes made fewer insertions and deleted more nucleotides, a pattern implying thymic rearrangement abnormalities. Naive, central memory and regulatory TCRB repertoires appeared to be more similar among patients than among healthy donors. Shorter templates might have been favored by PCR, but patient and control samples were amplified and corrected together, so both groups would have been affected equally by any skew.

The entire amount of isolated RNA was reverse transcribed using the High Capacity cDNA Reverse Transcription Kit, so the sequenced TCRB transcripts were expressed ones. Deep immunoSEQ sequencing was performed on naive, central memory and regulatory T cell samples, with an average of roughly 3.5 million total reads per sample. Sorted cells were lysed in RLT buffer and RNA was extracted with DNase-treated RNeasy Micro or Mini kits, depending on cell number. Each cell subset was processed on its own to prevent cross-contamination, while patient and healthy donor samples were processed together. Using the immunoSEQ multiplex PCR, TCRB sequences were amplified from cDNA into 87-bp fragments spanning the CDR3 region. Amplicons were sequenced on the Illumina HiSeq platform. The original methods were these. PCR bias was corrected computationally using synthetic template baselines, and reads within Hamming distance 2 were collapsed, with unmergeable singletons discarded. Reads were aligned against IMGT to assign V, D and J genes, CDR3 length and insertions or deletions at six rearrangement sites. Within each subset, clonotype counts were normalized to sorted cell number, and only after that were true diversity and Gini coefficients computed with the tcR R package. The overlap coefficient, calculated on TCRB nucleotide sequences, was used to measure repertoire sharing. TCRdb retrieved this table from immuneACCESS and kept in-frame rearrangements only. Not all clones are present; in checked studies, unresolved V genes account for under half, and no reason is known for the remainder. V, J and clone size are those of that table, while D and trimming were read from the DNA. The sample table shows a few hundred thousand clones, and 27% are seen once. The ten largest make up 3.5% to 4% of the sample.

A single peripheral blood draw of about 120 mL on average was collected from each donor into heparinised tubes. Naive, central memory, regulatory and stem cell-like memory CD4+ T cells were sorted on a BD FACSAria II using a panel including CD45RO, CCR7, CD25, CD127, CD95 and CD27. All sorted populations exceeded 95% purity. Right away, PBMCs were isolated by Lymphoprep density gradient centrifugation and were stained directly, with no culture step. So that batch effects would be minimized, each experiment stained and sorted samples in pairs, pairing one healthy donor with one patient. Sequenced sample: central memory CD4+ T cells from blood. The clonotype was recovered from a man aged 25 to 40 in good health.

The bases read TGCAGCGTTGAAAAGATGGGCTTTTCTAGCACAGATACGCAGTATTTT. Translated, this is CSVEKMGFSSTDTQYF. The sequence joins TRBV29-1 to TRBJ2-3; the D gene is not confidently resolved. The CDR3 runs 16 amino acids, cysteine and phenylalanine included. The sequence is cut down to CDR3 DNA, 48 bases in frame from base 1. CDR1 and CDR2, looked up from the germline V gene, are SQVTM and ANQGSEA. Trimming costs V 2 bases and J 0 bases, and their ends lie 15 bases apart.